This TCR beta chain is drawn from a study of human T cells and chemical hapten exposure. Overall study context: A 2 cm by 2 cm inner upper arm patch received 2% DPC for sensitization. Enrolled patients were predominantly female and had alopecia areata, totalis or universalis.

In its sample, this clonotype was seen many times. TCRdb reprocessed the RACE reads via MiXCR and lists one record per CDR3 protein. The profile shows about 80,000 distinct CDR3 sequences, around 7% of them singletons. Time point meaning: patch test 1, 2 weeks after DPC sensitization. Treatment of the sample: therapeutic diphenylcyclopropenone sensitization with weekly scalp DPC. V shed 5 bases and J shed 11 bases, with 15 bases lying between them. In germline, CDR1 is KGHSH, CDR2 LQKENI. The CDR3 has 12 amino acids. The TCR originated in a woman in her 30s with alopecia areata. Some clones in this sample may be carry-over from other donors' samples. The genes are TRBV18 and TRBJ1-2; D is possibly TRBD1 (5 bases). The input for sequencing was whole blood, taken in connection with sensitization to the hapten diphenylcyclopropenone (DPC). This CDR3 reads CASSTSGQSYTF. The CDR3 DNA sequence: TGTGCCAGCTCAACCTCTGGACAAAGTTACACCTTC.